Sequencing of this TCR beta chain was carried out in a study of OX40 agonist ivuxolimab in advanced cancers. As for the study in general: Ivuxolimab, an antibody that agonizes OX40 (CD134), was administered to the patients. The mean age was about 61 years, ranging from about 20 to 79, with under 90% of participants male.

The sampling schedule covered blood at baseline, cycle 4 day 1, and cycle 7 day 1. The method was immunoSEQ multiplex PCR; TCRdb's version includes in-frame clones alone and lacks a portion of them. The table records roughly 70,000 clones, about 88% of them present only once. Turning to this clone: As yet, its antigen is unknown.

The study, taken as a whole, reports: On average, a greater number of expanded clones characterised CD8+ T cells relative to CD4+.

The CDR3 totals 15 residues. Unmatched junction bases numbered 5, after V lost 5 bases and J lost 4 bases. Per germline, CDR1 MNHEY and CDR2 SMNVEV (reference sequence). This chain joins TRBV27 and TRBJ2-2, with TRBD1 matching over 9 bases. The origin of this receptor is an adult with an advanced solid tumor such as melanoma, head and neck, liver or kidney cancer. Sample: CD4+ or CD8+ T cells sorted from blood, taken in a trial of the OX40 agonist ivuxolimab. The CDR3 protein is CASSRRTGATGELFF. Here the CDR3 DNA reads TGTGCCAGCAGTCGCCGGACAGGGGCCACCGGGGAGCTGTTTTTT.